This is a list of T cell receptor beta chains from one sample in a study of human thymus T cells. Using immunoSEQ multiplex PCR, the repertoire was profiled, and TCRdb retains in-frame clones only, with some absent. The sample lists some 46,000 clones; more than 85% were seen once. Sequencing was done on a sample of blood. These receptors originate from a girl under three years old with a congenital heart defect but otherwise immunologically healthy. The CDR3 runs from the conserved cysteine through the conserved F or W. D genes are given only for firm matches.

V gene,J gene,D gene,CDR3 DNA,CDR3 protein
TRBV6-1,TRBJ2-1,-,TGTGCCAGCAGTGACTTGGTGGGGCTGGTGGACAATGAGCAGTTCTTC,CASSDLVGLVDNEQFF
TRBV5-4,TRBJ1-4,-,TGTGCCAGCAGCTTAGACAGCGAAAAACTGTTTTTT,CASSLDSEKLFF
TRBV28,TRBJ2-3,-,TGTGCCAGCACCGTATACAGCCAACCTCTTAGTTTTAGCACAGATACGCAGTATTTT,CASTVYSQPLSFSTDTQYF
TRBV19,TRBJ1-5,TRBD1,TGTGCCAGTAGTCTAGGGACAGGGCGACGAGGAAGCAATCAGCCCCAGCATTTT,CASSLGTGRRGSNQPQHF
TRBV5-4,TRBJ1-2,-,TGTGCCAGCAGCTCCCTCTCTGGGGGGGGGCGCACCTATGGCTACACCTTC,CASSSLSGGGRTYGYTF
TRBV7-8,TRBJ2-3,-,TGTGCCAGCAGCTTAATAGGGGGGGCCACAGATACGCAGTATTTT,CASSLIGGATDTQYF
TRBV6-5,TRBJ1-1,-,TGTGCCAGCAGTCTCGTCCAGGTACCGAACACTGAAGCTTTCTTT,CASSLVQVPNTEAFF
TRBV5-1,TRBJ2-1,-,TGCGCCAGCAGCTCATTACTGAGCTCCTACAATGAGCAGTTCTTC,CASSSLLSSYNEQFF
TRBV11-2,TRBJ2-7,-,TGTGCCAGCAGCTTTTCGGAATTCTACGAGCAGTACTTC,CASSFSEFYEQYF
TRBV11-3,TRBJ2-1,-,TGTGCCAGCAGCTTAGGGGCTTTACCCTACAATGAGCAGTTCTTC,CASSLGALPYNEQFF
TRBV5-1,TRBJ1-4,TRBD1,TGCGCCAGCAGCGTAATTACAGGGGGGAGCGAAAAACTGTTTTTT,CASSVITGGSEKLFF
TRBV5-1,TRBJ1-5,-,TGCGCCAGCAGCGTCGACAGGAATCAGCCCCAGCATTTT,CASSVDRNQPQHF
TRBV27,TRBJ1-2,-,TGTGCCAGCAGTTCAGGACGGGATTATGGCTACACCTTC,CASSSGRDYGYTF
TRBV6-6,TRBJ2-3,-,TGTGCCAGCACCCCCGGCACAGATACGCAGTATTTT,CASTPGTDTQYF
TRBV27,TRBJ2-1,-,TGTGCCAGCAGTCAAATATACACAGGGTCCTACAATGAGCAGTTCTTC,CASSQIYTGSYNEQFF
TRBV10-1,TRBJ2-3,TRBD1,TGCGCCAGCAGCAAAGGACAGGGCGCAGATACGCAGTATTTT,CASSKGQGADTQYF